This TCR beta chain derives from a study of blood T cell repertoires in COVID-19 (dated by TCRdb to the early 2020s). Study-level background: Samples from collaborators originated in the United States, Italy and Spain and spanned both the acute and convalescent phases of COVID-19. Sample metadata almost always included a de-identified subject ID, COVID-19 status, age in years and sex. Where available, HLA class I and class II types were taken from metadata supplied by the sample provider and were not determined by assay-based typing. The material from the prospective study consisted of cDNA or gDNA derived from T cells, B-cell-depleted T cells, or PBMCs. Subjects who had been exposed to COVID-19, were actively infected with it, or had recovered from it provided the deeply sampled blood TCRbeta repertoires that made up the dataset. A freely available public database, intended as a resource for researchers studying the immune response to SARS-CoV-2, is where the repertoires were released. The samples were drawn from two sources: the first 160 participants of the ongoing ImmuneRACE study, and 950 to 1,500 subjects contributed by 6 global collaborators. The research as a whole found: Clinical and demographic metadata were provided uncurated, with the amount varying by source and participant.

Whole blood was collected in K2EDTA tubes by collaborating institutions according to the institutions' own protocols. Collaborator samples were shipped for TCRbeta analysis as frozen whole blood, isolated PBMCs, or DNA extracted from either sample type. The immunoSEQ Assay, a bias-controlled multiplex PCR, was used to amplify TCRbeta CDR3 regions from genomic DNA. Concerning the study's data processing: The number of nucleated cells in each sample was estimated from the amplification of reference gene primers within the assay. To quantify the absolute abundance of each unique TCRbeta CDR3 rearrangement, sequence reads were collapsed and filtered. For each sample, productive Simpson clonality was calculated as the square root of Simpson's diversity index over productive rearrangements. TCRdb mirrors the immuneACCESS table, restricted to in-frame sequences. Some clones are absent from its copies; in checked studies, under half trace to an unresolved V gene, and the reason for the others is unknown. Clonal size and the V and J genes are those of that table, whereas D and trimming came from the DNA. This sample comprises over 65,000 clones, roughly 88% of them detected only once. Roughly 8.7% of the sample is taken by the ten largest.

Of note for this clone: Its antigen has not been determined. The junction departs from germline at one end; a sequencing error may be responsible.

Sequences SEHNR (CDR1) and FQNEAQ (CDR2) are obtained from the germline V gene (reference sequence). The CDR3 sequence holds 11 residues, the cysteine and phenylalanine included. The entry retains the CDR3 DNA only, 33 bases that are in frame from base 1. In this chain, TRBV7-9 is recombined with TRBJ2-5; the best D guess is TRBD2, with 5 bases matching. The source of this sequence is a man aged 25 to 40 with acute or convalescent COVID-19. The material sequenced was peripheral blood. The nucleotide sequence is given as TGTGCCAGCAGCGTGAGGGAGAGCCAGTACTTC. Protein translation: CASSVRESQYF.